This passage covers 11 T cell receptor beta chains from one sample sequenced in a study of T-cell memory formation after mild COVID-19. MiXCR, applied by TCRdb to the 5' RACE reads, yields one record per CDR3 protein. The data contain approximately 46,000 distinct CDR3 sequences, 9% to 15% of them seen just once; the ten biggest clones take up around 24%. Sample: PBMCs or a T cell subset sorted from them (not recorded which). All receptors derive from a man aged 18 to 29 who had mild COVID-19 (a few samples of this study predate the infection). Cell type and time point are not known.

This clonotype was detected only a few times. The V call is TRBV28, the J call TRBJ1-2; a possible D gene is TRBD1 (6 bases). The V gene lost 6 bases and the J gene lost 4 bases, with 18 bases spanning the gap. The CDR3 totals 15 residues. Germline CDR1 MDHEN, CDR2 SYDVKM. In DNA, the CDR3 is TGTGCCAGCAGATCGGGAGGGACACTTATCTATGGCTACACCTTC. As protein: CASRSGGTLIYGYTF.

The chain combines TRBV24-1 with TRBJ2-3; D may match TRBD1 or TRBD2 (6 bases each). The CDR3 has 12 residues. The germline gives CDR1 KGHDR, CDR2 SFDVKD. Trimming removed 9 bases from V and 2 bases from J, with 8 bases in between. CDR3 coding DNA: TGTGCCACCGGGGGGCTCACAGATACGCAGTATTTT. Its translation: CATGGLTDTQYF.

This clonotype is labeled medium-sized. CDR3 in DNA: TGCAGTGCCGACGAACGAGGAACAGATACGCAGTATTTT. Translated: CSADERGTDTQYF. This rearrangement joins TRBV20-1 to TRBJ2-3; D ambiguous. CDR3 length: 13 amino acids. Germline values: CDR1 DFQATT, CDR2 SNEGSKA (reference sequence). Trimming took 6 bases from V and 3 from J, leaving 13 bases between them.

CDR3 protein: CATGRQPYTF. The CDR3 DNA sequence: TGTGCCACGGGTAGACAGCCCTACACCTTC. V gene TRBV6-5 combines with J gene TRBJ1-2, with a possible D match to TRBD1 (5 bases). The CDR3 has 10 amino acids. Germline V CDR1 and CDR2: MNHEY, SVGAGI. V was trimmed by 10 bases and J by 10 bases, leaving 13 bases between them.

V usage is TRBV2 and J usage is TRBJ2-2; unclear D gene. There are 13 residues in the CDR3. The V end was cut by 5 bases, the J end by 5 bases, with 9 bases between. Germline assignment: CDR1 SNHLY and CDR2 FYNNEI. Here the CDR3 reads CASSQGTTGELFF. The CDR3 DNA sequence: TGTGCCAGCAGTCAAGGAACTACCGGGGAGCTGTTTTTT.

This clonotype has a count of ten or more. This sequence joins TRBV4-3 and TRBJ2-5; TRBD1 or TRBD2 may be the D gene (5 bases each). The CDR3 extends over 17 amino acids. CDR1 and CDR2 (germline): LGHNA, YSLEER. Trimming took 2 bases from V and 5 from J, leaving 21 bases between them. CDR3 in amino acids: CASSQTPGPAPGETQYF. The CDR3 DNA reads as TGCGCCAGCAGCCAAACTCCGGGACCAGCTCCAGGGGAGACCCAGTACTTC.

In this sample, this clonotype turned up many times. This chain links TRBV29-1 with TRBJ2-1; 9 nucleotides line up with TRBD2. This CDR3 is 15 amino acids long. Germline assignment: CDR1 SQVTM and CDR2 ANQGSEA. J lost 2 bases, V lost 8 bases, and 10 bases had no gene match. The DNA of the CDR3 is TGCAGCACCAGATTTAGCGGGGGCCCCTACAATGAGCAGTTCTTC. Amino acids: CSTRFSGGPYNEQFF.

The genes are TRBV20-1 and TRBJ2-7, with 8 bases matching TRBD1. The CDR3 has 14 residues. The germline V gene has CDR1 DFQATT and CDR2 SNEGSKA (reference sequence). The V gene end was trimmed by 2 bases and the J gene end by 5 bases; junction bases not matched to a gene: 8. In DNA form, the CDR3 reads TGCAGTGCTAGAAAACCAGGGGGCTGGAACGAGCAGTACGTC. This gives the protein CSARKPGGWNEQYV.

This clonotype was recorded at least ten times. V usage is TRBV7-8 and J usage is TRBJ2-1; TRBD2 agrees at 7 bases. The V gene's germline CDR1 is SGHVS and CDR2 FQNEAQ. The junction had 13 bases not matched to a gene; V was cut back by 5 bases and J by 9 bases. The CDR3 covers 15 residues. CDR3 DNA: TGTGCCAGCAGCCCCCTGCGGGGAGGGTCGGGTGAGCAGTTCTTC. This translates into CASSPLRGGSGEQFF.

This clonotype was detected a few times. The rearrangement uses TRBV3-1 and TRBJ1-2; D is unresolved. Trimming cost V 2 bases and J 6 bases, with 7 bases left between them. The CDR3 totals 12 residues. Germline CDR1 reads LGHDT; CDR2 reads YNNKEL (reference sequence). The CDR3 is CASSQYRNGYTF. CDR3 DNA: TGTGCCAGCAGCCAATACCGGAATGGCTACACCTTC.

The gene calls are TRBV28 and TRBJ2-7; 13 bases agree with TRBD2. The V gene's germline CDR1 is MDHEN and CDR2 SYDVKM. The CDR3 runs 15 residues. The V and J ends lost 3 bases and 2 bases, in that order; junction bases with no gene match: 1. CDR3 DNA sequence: TGTGCCAGCAGTTTGGGACTAGCGGGGACCTACGAGCAGTACTTC. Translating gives CASSLGLAGTYEQYF.